In this sample, the clone carrying this T cell receptor beta chain turned up once. Its antigen is unidentified. This specimen belongs to a study of blood T cells in healthy people across ages. The CDR3 extends over 13 amino acids. The germline CDR1 and CDR2 sequences are MNHEY and SVGAGI. Together with a sample-barcoded 5' primer, a J-beta primer mix was included in a second PCR lasting roughly 7 to 11 cycles. Each cDNA molecule received a tag from a template-switch adaptor that had 12 random nucleotides. TCRdb re-called the 5' RACE reads with MiXCR, one entry per CDR3 protein. The data show around 1,000,000 distinct CDR3 sequences, 20% to 25% seen once. Study observations and caveats: Conclusively comparing naive with antigen-experienced cells was impossible with unsorted PBMCs.

These data were likewise used in another study, on T cells of mothers and their children.

The material sequenced was blood. This chain links TRBV6-5 with TRBJ2-5; no reliable D call. Matching the DNA end better, TRBJ2-7 makes the J call doubtful. The TCR sequence derives from a girl between 2 and 10 years old in good health. CDR3 sequence (DNA): TGTGCCAGCAGCCCACTACAGCAATACGAGCAGTACTTC. Its protein is CASSPLQQYEQYF.